The T cell receptor beta chain under discussion was sequenced for a study of blood T cell repertoires in COVID-19. The CDR3 contains 14 residues. CDR1 LGHNA and CDR2 YNFKEQ come from the germline V gene. With 1 base clipped from V and 8 bases from J, the junction kept 7 bases outside the gene matches. TCRdb's table, derived via immunoSEQ multiplex PCR, lists solely in-frame clones and lacks some. The table records about 240,000 clones, 80% to 90% of them present only once. The TCR originated in a woman aged 25-40 years who had recovered from COVID-19. The rearrangement joins TRBV4-2 to TRBJ1-1, with 7 nucleotides matching TRBD1. Sequencing was done on a sample of PBMCs or T cells enriched from blood (not recorded which). The CDR3 spells CASSQGTGDREAFF. CDR3 in DNA: TGTGCCAGCAGCCAAGGAACAGGGGACCGAGAAGCTTTCTTT.